The 17 T cell receptor beta chains below were found in one sample sequenced in a study of shared clonotypes between healthy human individuals. Produced via immunoSEQ multiplex PCR; TCRdb's table is partial and in-frame only. The sample shows about 1.9 million clones, roughly 93% of them seen only once. Naive CD8 cells, CD45RO-negative and positively selected for CCR7, excluded terminally differentiated effector memory CD45RA+ cells. Sequencing was performed on naive CD8+ T cells from PBMCs. The receptors derive from a man younger than 30 in good health. Some clones in this sample may be carry-over from other donors' samples.

The rearrangement uses TRBV27 and TRBJ1-5, with TRBD1 as a possible D gene (5 bases). Looked up from germline, CDR1 is MNHEY and CDR2 is SMNVEV (reference sequence). This CDR3 has 16 residues. The germline V and J ends were trimmed by 5 bases and 4 bases, with 18 bases remaining between them. CDR3 loop: CASSPMGQGGNQPQHF. The DNA for the CDR3 is TGTGCCAGCAGTCCCATGGGGCAGGGCGGAAATCAGCCCCAGCATTTT.

V is TRBV30 and J is TRBJ2-7; 11 bases match TRBD2. The CDR3 contains 13 residues. CDR1 and CDR2 from the germline V gene are GTSNPN and SVGIG (reference sequence). The V segment lost 7 bases and the J segment 2 bases; nucleotides outside the gene matches: 4. In DNA form, the CDR3 reads TGTGCCTCTGGGACTAGCGGAGCCTACGAGCAGTACTTC. It yields the protein CASGTSGAYEQYF.

The gene calls are TRBV5-6 and TRBJ2-1, with a possible D match to TRBD1 (6 bases). The V gene's germline CDR1 is SGHDT and CDR2 YYEEEE. The CDR3 is 15 amino acids. With 4 bases removed from V and 7 bases from J, the gap between germline ends came to 18 bases. CDR3 DNA: TGTGCCAGCAGCGTGGACAGTTTTAAGTATAATGAGCAGTTCTTC. Translated: CASSVDSFKYNEQFF.

The chain carries TRBV4-3 and TRBJ2-5; D is uncertain. In germline, CDR1 is LGHNA, CDR2 YSLEER. This CDR3 has 13 amino acids. V was clipped by 0 bases and J by 2 bases, with 4 bases between them. This CDR3 reads CASSQEYQETQYF. DNA for the CDR3: TGCGCCAGCAGCCAAGAGTATCAAGAGACCCAGTACTTC.

With regard to this clone: Other nucleotide sequences from this sample produce the same CDR3. The genes are TRBV5-4 and TRBJ2-7, with a possible D match to TRBD1 (6 bases). V was shortened by 4 bases and J by 1 base, with 9 bases between the two germline ends. The CDR3 has 13 amino acids. Germline V lookup: CDR1 SGHNT, CDR2 YYREEE (reference sequence). Here the CDR3 DNA reads TGTGCCAGCAGCCCCGACAGGTCCTACGAGCAGTACTTC. Protein: CASSPDRSYEQYF.

DNA for the CDR3: TGTGCCAGCAGCACACTCTATACGCAGTATTTT. It encodes CASSTLYTQYF. The gene calls are TRBV7-9 and TRBJ2-3; D gene uncertain. The CDR3 sequence is 11 residues long. The ends were cut back, 5 bases at V and 7 bases at J, with 7 bases in the middle. Germline V gene data show CDR1 as SEHNR and CDR2 as FQNEAQ (reference sequence).

V is TRBV11-2 and J is TRBJ2-7; D gene ambiguous. Trimming removed 3 bases from V and 6 bases from J, with 12 bases in between. The germline V gene has CDR1 SGHAT and CDR2 FQNNGV. This CDR3 has 13 residues. CDR3 region: CASSFAPVGEQYF. Here the CDR3 DNA reads TGTGCCAGCAGCTTCGCCCCGGTGGGCGAGCAGTACTTC.

V and J are TRBV27 and TRBJ2-7; tentatively, D is TRBD2 (6 bases). The V gene's germline CDR1 is MNHEY and CDR2 SMNVEV (reference sequence). V lost 5 bases, J lost 2 bases, and 19 bases lay in between. The CDR3 has 16 residues. In nucleotides, the CDR3 is TGTGCCAGCAGTCCCCTACTAGCCCGGAGAACCTACGAGCAGTACTTC. Its translation: CASSPLLARRTYEQYF.

The chain joins TRBV19 to TRBJ1-5; D is possibly TRBD1 (6 bases). V shed 5 bases and J shed 5 bases, with 22 bases lying between them. CDR3 length: 17 amino acids. CDR1 and CDR2 (germline): LNHDA, SQIVND (reference sequence). CDR3 in amino acids: CASSSNLLWTDDQPQHF. CDR3 in DNA: TGTGCCAGTAGTTCCAACTTACTGTGGACAGACGATCAGCCCCAGCATTTT.

This clone appeared a single time. The CDR3 here is CASSARDRYQPQHF. Here the CDR3 DNA reads TGTGCCAGCAGCGCAAGAGACAGGTATCAGCCCCAGCATTTT. The chain carries TRBV9 and TRBJ1-5; D is perhaps TRBD1 (6 bases). The CDR3 has 14 residues. V lost 3 bases to trimming and J lost 5 bases, with 12 bases between them. Germline CDR1 SGDLS, CDR2 YYNGEE.

This sequence joins TRBV27 and TRBJ2-7; D remains unclear. From germline, CDR1 is MNHEY and CDR2 SMNVEV (reference sequence). V dropped 5 bases and J dropped 6 bases, with 20 bases sitting between them. The CDR3 totals 15 residues. The CDR3 DNA reads TGTGCCAGCAGTCGCCGTGACCAGGACGGTTCCGAGCAGTACTTC. Translated: CASSRRDQDGSEQYF.

The chain couples TRBV4-1 to TRBJ2-1; TRBD2 aligns across 7 bases. The V gene end was trimmed by 4 bases and the J gene end by 7 bases; junction bases not matched to a gene: 10. CDR3 length: 15 residues. CDR1 is MGHRA and CDR2 is YSYEKL in the germline V gene. The CDR3 DNA is TGCGCCAGCAGCCCGTGGGCGGGAGACGGGAATGAGCAGTTCTTC. This gives the protein CASSPWAGDGNEQFF.

The CDR3 nucleotides are TGTGCCAGCAGTTCGACAGCTTTTCAGTACTTC. Its protein product is CASSSTAFQYF. J is TRBJ2-4 and V is TRBV28; possible D gene TRBD1, 5 bases. Germline V gives CDR1 MDHEN, CDR2 SYDVKM. The CDR3 totals 11 residues. Trimming took 4 bases from V and 11 from J, leaving 9 bases between them.

The chain links TRBV18 to TRBJ2-3; 10 positions agree with TRBD2. This CDR3 is 14 amino acids long. CDR1 and CDR2 from the germline V gene are KGHSH and LQKENI. The J segment lost 1 base and the V segment lost 8 bases, leaving 3 bases of the junction unmatched. The CDR3, as DNA: TGTGCCAGCAGGACTAGCGGCCGCACAGATACGCAGTATTTT. This encodes CASRTSGRTDTQYF.

V gene TRBV28 combines with J gene TRBJ2-1, with 10 bases fitting TRBD2. The CDR3 consists of 18 residues. The germline gives CDR1 MDHEN, CDR2 SYDVKM. V gave up 5 bases and J gave up 3 bases; unmatched junction bases: 13. In DNA form, the CDR3 reads TGTGCCAGCAGTCTCGGGGCTAGCGGGAGCTGGGGCTACAATGAGCAGTTCTTC. Translated, it gives CASSLGASGSWGYNEQFF.

This clone was seen more than once but under ten times. V and J are TRBV20-1 and TRBJ2-7; unclear D gene. Trimming left V 7 bases short and J 4 bases short, with 8 bases between. CDR3 length: 10 amino acids. Germline V CDR1 and CDR2: DFQATT, SNEGSKA (reference sequence). Here the CDR3 DNA reads TGCAGTGTGCGGCAGTACGAGCAGTACTTC. Amino acids: CSVRQYEQYF.

A note on this clone: Distinct nucleotide sequences in the sample also encode this CDR3. The CDR3 reads CASSEGAGEETQYF. CDR3 sequence (DNA): TGTGCCAGCAGTGAAGGGGCAGGGGAAGAGACCCAGTACTTC. This rearrangement joins TRBV25-1 to TRBJ2-5; the D gene is possibly TRBD1 (6 bases). The CDR3 contains 14 residues. The V end was cut by 2 bases, the J end by 3 bases, with 10 bases between. Germline CDR1 is MGHDK and CDR2 is SYGVNS.